This T cell receptor (beta chain) was captured in a study of CXCR3-negative and CXCR3-positive naive CD8 T cells. Whole-study findings and limits: The study found comparably high diversity in both naive subsets and much lower diversity in memory CD8+ cells. Naive cells with CXCR3 showed TRB CDR3s that were more hydrophobic than those in CXCR3-negative naive cells.

With respect to this clonotype: Its antigen is unidentified.

Each TRB cDNA library was prepared by 5' RACE (with UMI labels). TCRdb reprocessed the 5' RACE reads; each CDR3 protein has one entry and no DNA is given. This listing includes 140,000 to 150,000 distinct CDR3 sequences. Germline V gives CDR1 SQVTM, CDR2 ANQGSEA. The CDR3 runs to 13 residues. The J gene is TRBJ2-3, the V gene TRBV29-1. Sequencing was done on a sample of naive CXCR3+ CD8+ T cells from blood. The subset is: CD45RO-CCR7+CD27+CD95- naive CD8+ T cells expressing CXCR3 (TNR3+). The source of this sequence is a human donor in good health. Some clones in this sample may be carry-over from other donors' samples. CDR3 loop: CSVSLQNTDTQYF.